Below are 25 T cell receptor beta chains sequenced from a single sample in a study of T cells after yellow fever vaccination. TCRdb used MiXCR to reprocess the 5' RACE reads, holding one entry per CDR3 protein. This table holds 340,000 or so distinct CDR3 sequences, around 13% found once. Sample: CD4+ T cells sorted from PBMCs, taken 15 days after the yellow fever booster vaccination. The receptors were gathered from a man between 18 and 29 years old who received the YFV17D yellow fever vaccine.

J is TRBJ2-7 and V is TRBV6-2 or TRBV6-3, with 7 bases lining up with TRBD2. Losses at the gene ends were 2 bases for V and 7 bases for J; bases not matched to a gene: 2. In germline, CDR1 is MNHEY, CDR2 SVGEGT. The CDR3 extends over 12 amino acids. Here the CDR3 DNA reads TGTGCCAGCAGTTACCGGGGAGGGGAGCAGTACGTC. Its protein is CASSYRGGEQYV.

This clonotype appeared a few times. The V and J genes are TRBV6-5 and TRBJ2-7, with D uncertain. From germline, CDR1 is MNHEY and CDR2 SVGAGI. Trimming stripped 4 bases from V and 9 bases from J, with 13 bases between. The CDR3 spans 12 residues. The CDR3 sequence: CASSSKLRRQYF. In nucleotides, the CDR3 is TGTGCCAGCAGTTCGAAACTCAGAAGGCAGTACTTC.

The table lists this clonotype with a few counts. The gene calls are TRBV6-4 and TRBJ1-5; TRBD1 is a possible D gene (5 bases). Germline loops: CDR1 MRHNA, CDR2 SNTAGT. This CDR3 has 14 amino acids. The V end was cut by 6 bases, the J end by 9 bases, with 18 bases between. The DNA of the CDR3 is TGTGCCAGCAGGTTCGAAGAGGGGCTCGGGCCCCAGCATTTT. Translated, it gives CASRFEEGLGPQHF.

The V call is TRBV3-1, the J call TRBJ2-7; weak D call: TRBD2 (5 bases). The CDR3 runs 11 residues. Trimming pared 1 base from V and 7 bases from J, leaving 5 bases between. Germline CDR1 reads LGHDT; CDR2 reads YNNKEL (reference sequence). The CDR3 DNA is TGTGCCAGCAGCCAAGCGGGAGAGCAGTACTTC. This gives the protein CASSQAGEQYF.

The rearrangement joins TRBV9 to TRBJ2-7, with D possibly TRBD1 on 6 matching bases. The germline V and J ends were trimmed by 4 bases and 6 bases, with 17 bases remaining between them. The CDR3 is 14 amino acids. Germline V gives CDR1 SGDLS, CDR2 YYNGEE. The CDR3 protein is CASSQLGAPLEQYV. DNA of the CDR3: TGTGCCAGCAGCCAACTGGGGGCTCCCCTCGAGCAGTACGTC.

The chain employs TRBV7-2 and TRBJ1-3; D remains unclear. Deletions cut 0 bases from V and 0 bases from J, with 9 bases between. This CDR3 region has 16 residues. Germline V lookup: CDR1 SGHTA, CDR2 FQGNSA. CDR3 in amino acids: CASSLAPRGSGNTIYF. CDR3 coding DNA: TGTGCCAGCAGCTTAGCCCCCCGGGGCTCTGGAAACACCATATATTTT.

The chain joins TRBV5-1 to TRBJ1-2; weak D call: TRBD1 (5 bases). The V and J ends lost 0 bases and 3 bases respectively, with 9 bases between them. This CDR3 is built from 14 residues. CDR1 SGHRS and CDR2 YFSETQ come from the germline V gene. The DNA for the CDR3 is TGCGCCAGCAGCTTGGAAGTAGGGGACTATGGCTACACCTTC. It yields the protein CASSLEVGDYGYTF.

The rearrangement links TRBV20-1 to TRBJ2-2, with a possible D match to TRBD2 (7 bases). CDR1 and CDR2 (germline): DFQATT, SNEGSKA (reference sequence). The CDR3 is 13 amino acids. The V end was cut by 7 bases, the J end by 4 bases, with 13 bases between. CDR3 region: CSVGGDPTGELFF. In DNA form, the CDR3 reads TGCAGTGTAGGGGGGGACCCCACCGGGGAGCTGTTTTTT.

This clonotype was counted between two and nine times. This chain links TRBV12-3 or TRBV12-4 with TRBJ2-2; D is possibly TRBD2 (5 bases). This CDR3 is built from 14 residues. Trimming left V 1 base short and J 6 bases short, with 9 bases between. The CDR3 reads CASSLGGRAGELFF. CDR3 bases: TGTGCCAGCAGTTTAGGAGGGAGAGCCGGGGAGCTGTTTTTT.

On this clonotype: A read error may account for a junction end that differs from germline. The chain carries TRBV7-7 and TRBJ2-1, with D uncertain. Germline CDR1 and CDR2: SSHAT and FNYEAQ (reference sequence). The CDR3 contains 13 residues. In DNA form, the CDR3 reads TGTGCTAGCAGCCTAGGGCCTTTCAATGAGCAGTTCTTC. Translation: CASSLGPFNEQFF.

In this sample, this clonotype turned up a few times. V is TRBV4-1 and J is TRBJ2-1; a possible D gene is TRBD1 (8 bases). V gave up 5 bases and J gave up 1 base, with 15 bases separating them. CDR3 size: 16 residues. The germline gives CDR1 MGHRA, CDR2 YSYEKL. The CDR3 region is CASSYRGGASYNEQFF. The CDR3 DNA follows: TGCGCCAGCAGCTACAGGGGGGGGGCATCCTACAATGAGCAGTTCTTC.

The gene calls are TRBV20-1 and TRBJ2-7, with TRBD1 identical over 7 bases. CDR1 is DFQATT and CDR2 is SNEGSKA in the germline V gene (reference sequence). V was clipped by 1 base and J by 2 bases; unmatched bases: 11. CDR3 size: 16 residues. In DNA, the CDR3 is TGCAGTGCTAGAGGGGGATGGGGACAGCTAACCTACGAGCAGTACGTC. This gives the protein CSARGGWGQLTYEQYV.

This chain links TRBV6-2 or TRBV6-3 with TRBJ2-5; tentative D call: TRBD1 (6 bases). Looked up from germline, CDR1 is MNHEY and CDR2 is SVGEGT. This CDR3 comprises 14 residues. Trimming took 5 bases from V and 7 from J, leaving 17 bases between them. The CDR3 sequence: CASSLTGTRWTQYF. CDR3 in DNA: TGTGCCAGCAGTCTTACAGGGACCCGGTGGACCCAGTACTTC.

This clonotype has just a few counts. The genes are TRBV5-5 and TRBJ2-3; D is unclear. Germline assignment: CDR1 SGHKS and CDR2 YYEKEE (reference sequence). The length of the CDR3 is 13 residues. The V end was cut by 2 bases, the J end by 5 bases, with 9 bases between. CDR3 DNA: TGTGCCAGCAGCTTTAGTGGGGTAGATACGCAGTATTTT. Protein sequence: CASSFSGVDTQYF.

This clonotype appeared a few times. The chain employs TRBV6-2 or TRBV6-3 and TRBJ1-5; 8 nucleotides agree with TRBD1. Unmatched junction bases numbered 3, after V lost 6 bases and J lost 5 bases. CDR1 and CDR2 (germline): MNHEY, SVGEGT. The CDR3 has 13 residues. CDR3 DNA: TGTGCCAGCAGGGACAGGGCGCATCAGCCCCAGCATTTT. It is translated as CASRDRAHQPQHF.

This clonotype was counted only a few times. V is TRBV5-1 and J is TRBJ2-7; the D gene could be TRBD1 or TRBD2 (5 bases each). Germline V gives CDR1 SGHRS, CDR2 YFSETQ. Trimming shortened V by 0 bases and J by 6 bases, and 13 bases separated the two germline ends. CDR3 length: 14 residues. The CDR3 DNA is TGCGCCAGCAGCTTGGCCCAGGGAGTAGGCGAGCAGTACTTC. This encodes CASSLAQGVGEQYF.

The gene calls are TRBV20-1 and TRBJ2-5, with D maybe TRBD2 (7 bases). This CDR3 has 15 amino acids. Germline loops: CDR1 DFQATT, CDR2 SNEGSKA (reference sequence). V lost 3 bases, J lost 4 bases, and 18 bases lay in between. CDR3 amino acids: CSASPRGGASETQYF. CDR3 sequence (DNA): TGCAGTGCTAGCCCTCGAGGGGGGGCATCAGAGACCCAGTACTTC.

The chain is built from TRBV28 and TRBJ1-5; 9 bases are a match to TRBD1. Per the germline V gene, CDR1 is MDHEN and CDR2 is SYDVKM. This CDR3 comprises 16 residues. After removal of 7 bases from V and 6 bases from J, the junction contained 13 bases not matched to a gene. DNA for the CDR3: TGTGCCAGCACCCCTGGGGGACAGGGAAAACGTCAGCCCCAGCATTTT. Residues: CASTPGGQGKRQPQHF.

This clonotype appeared a few times. CDR3 sequence: CAISEDRVYYGYTF. Here the CDR3 DNA reads TGTGCCATCAGTGAGGACAGGGTTTACTATGGCTACACCTTC. This chain connects TRBV10-3 to TRBJ1-2; TRBD1 aligns across 7 bases. This CDR3 spans 14 amino acids. J was trimmed by 3 bases and V by 2 bases; bases with no gene match: 3. Germline V gives CDR1 ENHRY, CDR2 SYGVKD.

The V call is TRBV30, the J call TRBJ1-5; TRBD1 is a possible D gene (5 bases). Per the germline V gene, CDR1 is GTSNPN and CDR2 is SVGIG (reference sequence). The CDR3 totals 14 residues. V was clipped by 1 base and J by 5 bases, with 12 bases between them. CDR3 DNA sequence: TGTGCCTGGAGTGCCGGGGGTCCTTATCAGCCCCAGCATTTT. Its protein product is CAWSAGGPYQPQHF. Drawing the rest from reference TRBV30 and TRBJ1-5, the complete variable domain is SQTIHQWPATLVQPVGSPLSLECTVEGTSNPNLYWYRQAAGRGLQLLFYSVGIGQISSEVPQNLSASRPQDRQFILSSKKLLLSDSGFYLCAWSAGGPYQPQHFGDGTRLSIL.

This clonotype occurred many times. The chain has TRBV13 and TRBJ2-3; TRBD2 agrees at 7 bases. The CDR3 sequence is 17 residues long. The V and J ends lost 0 bases and 2 bases, in that order; junction bases with no gene match: 8. In germline, CDR1 is PRHDT, CDR2 FYEKMQ (reference sequence). DNA for the CDR3: TGTGCCAGCAGCTTAGGGTGGAGCGGGGATCTCACAGATACGCAGTATTTT. It yields the protein CASSLGWSGDLTDTQYF.

This clonotype was counted ten times or more. The gene calls are TRBV5-5 and TRBJ2-4; D uncertain. V lost 2 bases and J 3 bases, leaving 9 bases between the germline ends. Looked up from germline, CDR1 is SGHKS and CDR2 is YYEKEE (reference sequence). The CDR3 length is 14 residues. The CDR3 nucleotides read TGTGCCAGCAGCTTTAGGTTGGGCAAAAACATTCAGTACTTC. Translated: CASSFRLGKNIQYF.

Many counts were recorded for this clonotype. The rearrangement links TRBV4-3 to TRBJ1-4; D is unresolved. This CDR3 region has 15 residues. The germline V and J ends were trimmed by 1 base and 6 bases, with 12 bases remaining between them. Germline-derived CDR1 and CDR2 are LGHNA and YSLEER. The CDR3 region is CASSQVNTGHEKLFF. In nucleotides, the CDR3 is TGCGCCAGCAGCCAAGTAAATACGGGCCATGAAAAACTGTTTTTT.

The chain links TRBV5-5 to TRBJ1-1; TRBD1 might be the D (5 bases). V lost 4 bases and J 4 bases, leaving 14 bases between the germline ends. Looked up from germline, CDR1 is SGHKS and CDR2 is YYEKEE (reference sequence). This CDR3 spans 14 amino acids. The CDR3 loop reads CASSRLGGGTEAFF. Written as DNA, the CDR3 is TGTGCCAGCAGCCGTCTGGGGGGGGGCACTGAAGCTTTCTTT.

This clonotype was picked up a small number of times. J is TRBJ1-4 and V is TRBV18; a weak D match, TRBD1 (5 bases). From germline, CDR1 is KGHSH and CDR2 LQKENI. This CDR3 comprises 14 residues. V gave up 1 base and J gave up 6 bases, with 9 bases separating them. The CDR3 nucleotides read TGTGCCAGCTCACCACAAGCAGGGCATGAAAAACTGTTTTTT. As protein: CASSPQAGHEKLFF.